This record covers a single TCR beta chain. Its antigen remains unidentified. This entry belongs to a study of cytomegalovirus exposure and HLA in healthy donors. Study results and limitations: An analysis that was carried out later associated 16,951 TCR beta sequences with HLA alleles at 0.05 false discovery rate. A missense DCLRE1C variant was associated with V- and J-gene trimming of TCR beta chains in a later analysis, and an independent cohort replicated the association.

PCR primers comprised 60 Vbeta and 13 Jbeta primers. The data were produced by immunoSEQ multiplex PCR, yet TCRdb's version contains in-frame clones alone and is incomplete. The sample contains about 140,000 clones, approximately 80% of which appear only once. The V and J ends lost 4 bases and 2 bases, in that order; junction bases with no gene match: 7. Germline V lookup: CDR1 SGHRS, CDR2 YFSETQ. The CDR3 has 17 amino acids. Source material: PBMCs. The chain combines TRBV5-1 with TRBJ2-1; 12 bases are shared with TRBD2. This TCR was recovered from a male donor in good health and CMV-seronegative. The CDR3 bases are TGCGCCAGCAGCGGCGGACTAGCGGGATCCCCCTACAATGAGCAGTTCTTC. Residues: CASSGGLAGSPYNEQFF. The whole variable domain, remainder taken from reference TRBV5-1 and TRBJ2-1, is KAGVTQTPRYLIKTRGQQVTLSCSPISGHRSVSWYQQTPGQGLQFLFEYFSETQRNKGNFPGRFSGRQFSNSRSEMNVSTLELGDSALYLCASSGGLAGSPYNEQFFGPGTRLTVL.